Listed below are T cell receptor beta chains from one sample, sequenced in a study of T cell changes during pregnancy in multiple sclerosis. Assay used: immunoSEQ multiplex PCR; TCRdb lists only in-frame clones, some missing. The sample gives tens of thousands of clones, over 75% of which show up once; about 0.3% is in the top ten. The specimen comprised CD4+ T cells from peripheral blood mononuclear cells, sampled in the third trimester of pregnancy. These receptors were obtained from a female donor in good health, enrolled as a control in a pregnancy study. Both conserved end residues are part of each CDR3. Fields, in order: J gene, clone size, V gene, D gene, CDR3 DNA, CDR3 protein. The D gene is left open where the match is weak. Expanded clones are given a class, and other clones once, few, many or no size at all.

j_call: TRBJ1-1
clone_size: NA
v_call: TRBV19
d_call: NA
cdr3_nt: TGTGCCAGTCGACTCCAAGTGAACACTGAAGCTTTCTTT
cdr3_aa: CASRLQVNTEAFF

j_call: TRBJ2-2
clone_size: NA
v_call: TRBV29-1
d_call: NA
cdr3_nt: TGCAGCGTTCGCATCGGACTACCCGGGGAGCTGTTTTTT
cdr3_aa: CSVRIGLPGELFF

j_call: TRBJ1-2
clone_size: NA
v_call: TRBV30
d_call: NA
cdr3_nt: TGTGCCTGGACACGGAGGGGCCCCGACTATGGCTACACCTTC
cdr3_aa: CAWTRRGPDYGYTF

j_call: TRBJ2-2
clone_size: NA
v_call: TRBV7-8
d_call: NA
cdr3_nt: TGTGCCAGCAGCTTAGCCCTTTATGTTAGGAGGGGGGGCAGCACCGGGGAGCTGTTTTTT
cdr3_aa: CASSLALYVRRGGSTGELFF

j_call: TRBJ2-3
clone_size: NA
v_call: TRBV5-1
d_call: TRBD1
cdr3_nt: TGCGCCAGCAGCTTGGACAGGGGTAGCACAGATACGCAGTATTTT
cdr3_aa: CASSLDRGSTDTQYF

j_call: TRBJ1-2
clone_size: NA
v_call: TRBV6-1
d_call: NA
cdr3_nt: TGTGCCAGCAGTGATACGGGGGGAGACTATGGCTACACCTTC
cdr3_aa: CASSDTGGDYGYTF

j_call: TRBJ1-1
clone_size: once
v_call: TRBV7-9
d_call: NA
cdr3_nt: TGTGCCAGCAGCGTCATGAACACTGAAGCTTTCTTT
cdr3_aa: CASSVMNTEAFF

j_call: TRBJ1-5
clone_size: NA
v_call: TRBV6-5
d_call: NA
cdr3_nt: TGTGCCAGCAGTTACTCGGGAGGCAGAGGTCAGCCCCAGCATTTT
cdr3_aa: CASSYSGGRGQPQHF

j_call: TRBJ2-7
clone_size: NA
v_call: TRBV5-4
d_call: TRBD1
cdr3_nt: TGTGCCAGCAGCTTCCGGGACAGGATCTACGAGCAGTACTTC
cdr3_aa: CASSFRDRIYEQYF

j_call: TRBJ1-1
clone_size: NA
v_call: TRBV19
d_call: TRBD1
cdr3_nt: TGTGCCAGTAGGGGGACAGGGGGCGTCACTGAAGCTTTCTTT
cdr3_aa: CASRGTGGVTEAFF

j_call: TRBJ2-3
clone_size: NA
v_call: TRBV27
d_call: TRBD2
cdr3_nt: TGTGCCAGCAGTACCCGACTAGCGGGCACAGATACGCAGTATTTT
cdr3_aa: CASSTRLAGTDTQYF

j_call: TRBJ2-3
clone_size: NA
v_call: TRBV7-2
d_call: TRBD2
cdr3_nt: TGTGCCAGCAGCTCCACTAGCGGGGGGGCCTTTAAAACGCAGTATTTT
cdr3_aa: CASSSTSGGAFKTQYF

j_call: TRBJ2-2
clone_size: NA
v_call: TRBV18
d_call: TRBD1
cdr3_nt: TGTGCCAGCTCACCAAGGACAGGGCAAACGACCGGGGAGCTGTTTTTT
cdr3_aa: CASSPRTGQTTGELFF

j_call: TRBJ1-5
clone_size: NA
v_call: TRBV6-5
d_call: NA
cdr3_nt: TGTGCCAGCCGTCCACTAATTGATCAGCCCCAGCATTTT
cdr3_aa: CASRPLIDQPQHF

j_call: TRBJ1-2
clone_size: NA
v_call: TRBV30
d_call: TRBD1
cdr3_nt: TGTGCCTGGATCCGGGACAGGTCGACTAACTATGGCTACACCTTC
cdr3_aa: CAWIRDRSTNYGYTF

j_call: TRBJ2-5
clone_size: NA
v_call: TRBV5-4
d_call: NA
cdr3_nt: TGTGCCAGCAGGCCCTCCCGGGAAGAGACCCAGTACTTC
cdr3_aa: CASRPSREETQYF

j_call: TRBJ2-2
clone_size: once
v_call: TRBV7-2
d_call: NA
cdr3_nt: TGTGCCAGCAGCTTAGAGTCGGGGAGATACACCGGGGAGCTGTTTTTT
cdr3_aa: CASSLESGRYTGELFF

j_call: TRBJ2-7
clone_size: once
v_call: TRBV7-8
d_call: TRBD1
cdr3_nt: TGTGCCAGCAGCTCGGGACAGGTGAGCTCCTACGAGCAGTACTTC
cdr3_aa: CASSSGQVSSYEQYF

j_call: TRBJ2-7
clone_size: once
v_call: TRBV10-3
d_call: TRBD1
cdr3_nt: TGTGCCATCAGTGAGTCGGGACAGGGACTCTACGAGCAGTACTTC
cdr3_aa: CAISESGQGLYEQYF

j_call: TRBJ2-2
clone_size: NA
v_call: TRBV18
d_call: TRBD1
cdr3_nt: TGTGCCAGCTCACCGTCTAAGGCAGGGGGCACCGGGGAGCTGTTTTTT
cdr3_aa: CASSPSKAGGTGELFF

j_call: TRBJ2-7
clone_size: NA
v_call: TRBV30
d_call: NA
cdr3_nt: TGTGCCTGGAGTGTAGCTGATTACGAGCAGTACTTC
cdr3_aa: CAWSVADYEQYF

j_call: TRBJ1-1
clone_size: NA
v_call: TRBV25-1
d_call: TRBD1
cdr3_nt: TGTGCCAGCAGTGAGTTTAGGACAGGGGATAAAGCTTTCTTT
cdr3_aa: CASSEFRTGDKAFF

j_call: TRBJ2-1
clone_size: NA
v_call: TRBV13
d_call: NA
cdr3_nt: TGTGCCAGCAGGATAGAGCGCTTCCGAGACAGAACAACCTACAATGAGCAGTTCTTC
cdr3_aa: CASRIERFRDRTTYNEQFF

j_call: TRBJ2-3
clone_size: NA
v_call: TRBV29-1
d_call: NA
cdr3_nt: TGCAGCTTATGGACAGCTAGCACAGATACGCAGTATTTT
cdr3_aa: CSLWTASTDTQYF

j_call: TRBJ2-5
clone_size: once
v_call: TRBV5-6
d_call: TRBD1
cdr3_nt: TGTGCCAGCTTCTTCTCCGTACAGGGGAATGGCGGGACCCAGTACTTC
cdr3_aa: CASFFSVQGNGGTQYF

j_call: TRBJ1-2
clone_size: NA
v_call: TRBV7-2
d_call: TRBD1
cdr3_nt: TGTGCCAGCAGCTTCACCCTAGGACAGGGTGATAGGGGCTATGGCTACACCTTC
cdr3_aa: CASSFTLGQGDRGYGYTF

j_call: TRBJ2-1
clone_size: NA
v_call: TRBV11-3
d_call: TRBD1
cdr3_nt: TGTGCCAGCAGAGGGACAGGGGAGAATGAGCAGTTCTTC
cdr3_aa: CASRGTGENEQFF

j_call: TRBJ1-2
clone_size: NA
v_call: TRBV4-1
d_call: TRBD1
cdr3_nt: TGCGCCAGCAGCCGAGGACCTGACAGGGGCACTAACTATGGCTACACCTTC
cdr3_aa: CASSRGPDRGTNYGYTF

j_call: TRBJ1-6
clone_size: NA
v_call: TRBV18
d_call: NA
cdr3_nt: TGTGCCAGCTCAGGGCCCGCTTCACCCCTCCACTTT
cdr3_aa: CASSGPASPLHF

j_call: TRBJ1-1
clone_size: NA
v_call: TRBV7-2
d_call: TRBD1
cdr3_nt: TGTGCCAGCAGCTTAGCGGACAGGCTGGATACTGAAGCTTTCTTT
cdr3_aa: CASSLADRLDTEAFF

j_call: TRBJ1-1
clone_size: NA
v_call: TRBV14
d_call: NA
cdr3_nt: TGTGCCAGCAGCCAAGTCCTGGGGGCGGATACTGAAGCTTTCTTT
cdr3_aa: CASSQVLGADTEAFF

j_call: TRBJ2-7
clone_size: once
v_call: TRBV18
d_call: TRBD1
cdr3_nt: TGTGCCAGCTCACCACCGGGGTGGGACAGCTACGAGCAGTACTTC
cdr3_aa: CASSPPGWDSYEQYF

j_call: TRBJ2-1
clone_size: NA
v_call: TRBV10-3
d_call: NA
cdr3_nt: TGTGCCATCACCCAAGACAGTCCCAGCTCCTACAATGAGCAGTTCTTC
cdr3_aa: CAITQDSPSSYNEQFF